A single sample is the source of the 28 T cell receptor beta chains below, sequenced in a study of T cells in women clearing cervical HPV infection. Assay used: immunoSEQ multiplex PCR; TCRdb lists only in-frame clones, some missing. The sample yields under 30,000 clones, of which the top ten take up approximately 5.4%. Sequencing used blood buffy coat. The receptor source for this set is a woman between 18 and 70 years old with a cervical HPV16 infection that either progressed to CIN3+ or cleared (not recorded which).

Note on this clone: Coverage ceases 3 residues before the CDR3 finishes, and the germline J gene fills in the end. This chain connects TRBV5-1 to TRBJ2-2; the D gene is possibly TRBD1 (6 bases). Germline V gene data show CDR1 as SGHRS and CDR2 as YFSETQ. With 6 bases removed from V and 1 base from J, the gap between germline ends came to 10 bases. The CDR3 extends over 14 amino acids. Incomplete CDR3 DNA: TGCGCCAGCACCATGGGACAGAACACCGGGGAG. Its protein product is CASTMGQNTGE. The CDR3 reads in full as CASTMGQNTGELFF.

The CDR3 sequence: CASSMDSLNTEAFF. The DNA read from the CDR3 is TGTGCCAGTAGTATGGACAGTTTGAACACTGAA. The chain combines TRBV19 with TRBJ1-1; a possible D gene is TRBD1 (6 bases). The read falls 3 residues short of the CDR3 end, and the missing part is taken from the germline J gene. This CDR3 is built from 14 residues. The germline V gene has CDR1 LNHDA and CDR2 SQIVND (reference sequence). The germline V and J ends were trimmed by 3 bases and 0 bases, with 8 bases remaining between them.

The CDR3 DNA, read in part, is TGCAGTGCTAGAGATCAGGGTGGGACAGATACG. This encodes CSARDQGGTDT. The full-length CDR3 reads as CSARDQGGTDTQYF. The rearrangement joins TRBV20-1 to TRBJ2-3; a possible D gene is TRBD1 (5 bases). The CDR3 goes on 3 residues after the read ends, and that part is filled in from the germline J gene. Germline loops: CDR1 DFQATT, CDR2 SNEGSKA (reference sequence). This CDR3 comprises 14 residues. Trimming pared 0 bases from V and 3 bases from J, leaving 10 bases between.

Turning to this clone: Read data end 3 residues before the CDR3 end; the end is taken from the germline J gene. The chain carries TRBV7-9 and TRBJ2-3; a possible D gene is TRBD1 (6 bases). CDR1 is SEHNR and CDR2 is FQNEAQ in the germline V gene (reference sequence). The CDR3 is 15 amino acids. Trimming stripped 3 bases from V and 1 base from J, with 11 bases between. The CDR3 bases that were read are TGTGCCAGCAGCTTCCAGGGGACCCGCACAGATACG. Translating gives CASSFQGTRTDT. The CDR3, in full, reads CASSFQGTRTDTQYF.

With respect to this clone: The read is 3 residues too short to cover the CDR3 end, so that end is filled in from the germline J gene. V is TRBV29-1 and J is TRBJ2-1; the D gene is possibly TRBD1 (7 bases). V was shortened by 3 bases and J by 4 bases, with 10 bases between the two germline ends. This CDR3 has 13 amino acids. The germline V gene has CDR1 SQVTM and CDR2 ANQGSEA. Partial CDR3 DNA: TGCAGCGTTGACAGGGGGGAGTACAATGAG. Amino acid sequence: CSVDRGEYNE. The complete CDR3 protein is CSVDRGEYNEQFF.

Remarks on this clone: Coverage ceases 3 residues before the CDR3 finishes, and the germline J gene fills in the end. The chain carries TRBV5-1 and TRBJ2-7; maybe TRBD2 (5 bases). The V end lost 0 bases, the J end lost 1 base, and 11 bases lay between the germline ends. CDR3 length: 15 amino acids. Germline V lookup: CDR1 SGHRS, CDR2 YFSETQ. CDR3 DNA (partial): TGCGCCAGCAGCTTGGGGACTGCTAATTCCTACGAG. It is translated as CASSLGTANSYE. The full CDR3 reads CASSLGTANSYEQYF.

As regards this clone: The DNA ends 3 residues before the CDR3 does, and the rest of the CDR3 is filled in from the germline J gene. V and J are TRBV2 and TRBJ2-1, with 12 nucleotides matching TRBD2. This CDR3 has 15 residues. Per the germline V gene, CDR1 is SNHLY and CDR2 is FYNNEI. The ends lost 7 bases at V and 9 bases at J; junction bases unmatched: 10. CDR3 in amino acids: CASISTSGGGSEQFF. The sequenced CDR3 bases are TGTGCCAGCATATCGACTAGCGGGGGAGGGAGTGAG.

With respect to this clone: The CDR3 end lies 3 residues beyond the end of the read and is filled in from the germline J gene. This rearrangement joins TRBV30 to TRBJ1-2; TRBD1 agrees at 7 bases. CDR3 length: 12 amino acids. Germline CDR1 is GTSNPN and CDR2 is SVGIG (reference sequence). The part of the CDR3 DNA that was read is TGTGCCTCCACGGACAGGACCTACGAC. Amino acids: CASTDRTYD. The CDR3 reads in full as CASTDRTYDYTF.

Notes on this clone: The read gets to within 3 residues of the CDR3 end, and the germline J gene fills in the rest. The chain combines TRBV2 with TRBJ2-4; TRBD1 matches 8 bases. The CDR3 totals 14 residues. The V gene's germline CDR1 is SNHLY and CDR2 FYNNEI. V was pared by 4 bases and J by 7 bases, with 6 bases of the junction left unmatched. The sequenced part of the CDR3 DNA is TGTGCCAGCAGTGGACAGGGGCAAAAGAACATT. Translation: CASSGQGQKNI. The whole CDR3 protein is CASSGQGQKNIQYF.

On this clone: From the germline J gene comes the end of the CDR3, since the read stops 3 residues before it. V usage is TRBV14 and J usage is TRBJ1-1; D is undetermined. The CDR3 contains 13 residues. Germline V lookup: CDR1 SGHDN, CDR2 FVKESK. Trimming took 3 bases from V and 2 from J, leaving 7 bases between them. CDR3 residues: CASSQNLNTEAFF. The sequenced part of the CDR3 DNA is TGTGCCAGCAGCCAGAACTTAAACACTGAA.

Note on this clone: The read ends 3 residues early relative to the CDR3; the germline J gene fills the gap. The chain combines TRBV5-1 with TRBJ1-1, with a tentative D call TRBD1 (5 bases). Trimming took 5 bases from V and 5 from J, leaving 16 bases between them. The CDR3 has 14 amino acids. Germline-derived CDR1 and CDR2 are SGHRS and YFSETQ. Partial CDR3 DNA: TGCGCCAGCAGGTCCGTCGGGGGTGGAACTGAA. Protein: CASRSVGGGTE. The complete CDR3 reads CASRSVGGGTEAFF.

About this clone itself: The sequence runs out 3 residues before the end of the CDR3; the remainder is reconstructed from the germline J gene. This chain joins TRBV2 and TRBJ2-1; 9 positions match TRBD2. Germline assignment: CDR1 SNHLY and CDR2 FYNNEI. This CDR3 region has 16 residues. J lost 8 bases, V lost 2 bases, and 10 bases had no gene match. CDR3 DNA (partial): TGTGCCAGCAGTGAAATTGCGGGAGGGCCATGGGATGAG. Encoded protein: CASSEIAGGPWDE. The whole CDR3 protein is CASSEIAGGPWDEQFF.

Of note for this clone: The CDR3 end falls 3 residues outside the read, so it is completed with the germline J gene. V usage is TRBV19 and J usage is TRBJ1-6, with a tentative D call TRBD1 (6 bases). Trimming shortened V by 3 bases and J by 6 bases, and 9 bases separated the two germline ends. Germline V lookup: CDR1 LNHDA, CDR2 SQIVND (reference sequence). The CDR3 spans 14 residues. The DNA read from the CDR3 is TGTGCCAGTAGTATTCAGGGGTTTAATTCACCC. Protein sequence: CASSIQGFNSP. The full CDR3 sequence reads CASSIQGFNSPLHF.

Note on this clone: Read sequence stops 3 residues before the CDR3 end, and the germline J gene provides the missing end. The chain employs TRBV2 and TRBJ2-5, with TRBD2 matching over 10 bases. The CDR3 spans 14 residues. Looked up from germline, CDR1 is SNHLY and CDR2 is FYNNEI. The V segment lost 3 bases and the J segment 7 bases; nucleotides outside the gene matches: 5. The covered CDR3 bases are TGTGCCAGCAGTGAGATCAGCGGGGGGGGGACC. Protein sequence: CASSEISGGGT. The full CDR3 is CASSEISGGGTQYF.

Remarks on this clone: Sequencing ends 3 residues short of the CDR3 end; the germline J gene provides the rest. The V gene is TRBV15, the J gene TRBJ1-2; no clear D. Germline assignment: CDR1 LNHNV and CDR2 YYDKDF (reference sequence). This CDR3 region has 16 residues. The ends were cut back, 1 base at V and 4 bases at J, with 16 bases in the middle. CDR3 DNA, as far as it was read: TGTGCCACCAGCAGAGGAGCCGGGGAGGACGGCTATGGC. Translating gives CATSRGAGEDGYG. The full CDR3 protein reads CATSRGAGEDGYGYTF. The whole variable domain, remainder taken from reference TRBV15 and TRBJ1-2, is DAMVIQNPRYQVTQFGKPVTLSCSQTLNHNVMYWYQQKSSQAPKLLFHYYDKDFNNEADTPDNFQSRRPNTSFCFLDIRSPGLGDTAMYLCATSRGAGEDGYGYTFGSGTRLTVV.

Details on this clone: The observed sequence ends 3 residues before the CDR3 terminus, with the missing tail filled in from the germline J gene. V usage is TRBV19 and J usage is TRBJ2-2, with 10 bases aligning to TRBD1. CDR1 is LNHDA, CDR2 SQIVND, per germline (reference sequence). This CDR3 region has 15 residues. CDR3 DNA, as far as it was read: TGTGCCAGTAGTACGGGACAGGGGAGAAATGAAAAG. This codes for CASSTGQGRNEK. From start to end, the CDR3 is CASSTGQGRNEKLFF.

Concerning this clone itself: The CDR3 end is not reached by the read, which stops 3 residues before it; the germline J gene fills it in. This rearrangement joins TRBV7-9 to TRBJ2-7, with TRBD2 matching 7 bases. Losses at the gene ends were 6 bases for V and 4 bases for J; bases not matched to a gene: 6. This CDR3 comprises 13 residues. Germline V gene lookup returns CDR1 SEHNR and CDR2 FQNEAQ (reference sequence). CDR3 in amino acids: CASSSSGWYEQYF. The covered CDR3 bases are TGTGCCAGCAGTTCTAGCGGCTGGTACGAG.

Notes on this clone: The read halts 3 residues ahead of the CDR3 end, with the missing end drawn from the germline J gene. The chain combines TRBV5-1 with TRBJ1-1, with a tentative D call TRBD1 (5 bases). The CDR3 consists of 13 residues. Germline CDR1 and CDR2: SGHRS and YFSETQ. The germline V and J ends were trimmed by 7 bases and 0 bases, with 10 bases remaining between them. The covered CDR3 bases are TGCGCCAGCCGCGGGGGGGTGAACACTGAA. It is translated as CASRGGVNTE. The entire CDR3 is CASRGGVNTEAFF.

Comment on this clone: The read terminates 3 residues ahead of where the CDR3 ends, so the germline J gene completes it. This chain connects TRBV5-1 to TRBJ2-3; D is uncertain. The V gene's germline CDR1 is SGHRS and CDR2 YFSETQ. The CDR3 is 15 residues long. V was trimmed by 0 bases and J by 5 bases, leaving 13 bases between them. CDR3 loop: CASSLGARRIDTQYF. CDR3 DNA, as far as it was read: TGCGCCAGCAGCTTGGGCGCCAGGAGAATAGATACG.

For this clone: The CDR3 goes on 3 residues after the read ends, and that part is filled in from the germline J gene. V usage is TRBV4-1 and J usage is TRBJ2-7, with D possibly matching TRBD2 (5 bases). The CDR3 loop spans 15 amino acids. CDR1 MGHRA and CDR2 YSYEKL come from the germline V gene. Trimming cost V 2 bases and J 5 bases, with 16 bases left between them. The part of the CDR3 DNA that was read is TGCGCCAGCAGCCAAAATACCGGGGTTCCCCACGAG. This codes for CASSQNTGVPHE. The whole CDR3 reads CASSQNTGVPHEQYF.

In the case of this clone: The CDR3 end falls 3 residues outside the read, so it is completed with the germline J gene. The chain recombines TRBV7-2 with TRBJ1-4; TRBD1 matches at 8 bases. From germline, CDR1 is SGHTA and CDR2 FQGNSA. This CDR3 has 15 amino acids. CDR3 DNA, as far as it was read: TGTGCCAGCAGCTCCGCCGACAGGGGTTGGTCACCA. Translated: CASSSADRGWSP. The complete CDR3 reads CASSSADRGWSPLFF. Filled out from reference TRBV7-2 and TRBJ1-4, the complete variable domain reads GAGVSQSPSNKVTEKGKDVELRCDPISGHTALYWYRQSLGQGLEFLIYFQGNSAPDKSGLPSDRFSAERTGGSVSTLTIQRTQQEDSAVYLCASSSADRGWSPLFFGSGTQLSVL.

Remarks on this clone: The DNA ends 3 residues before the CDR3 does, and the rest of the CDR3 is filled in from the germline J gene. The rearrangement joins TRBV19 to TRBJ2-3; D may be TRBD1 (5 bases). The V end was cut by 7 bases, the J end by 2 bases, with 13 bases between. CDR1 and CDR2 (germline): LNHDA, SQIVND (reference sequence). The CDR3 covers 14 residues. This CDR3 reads CASKISGYTDTQYF. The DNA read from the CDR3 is TGTGCCAGTAAGATATCAGGGTACACAGATACG.

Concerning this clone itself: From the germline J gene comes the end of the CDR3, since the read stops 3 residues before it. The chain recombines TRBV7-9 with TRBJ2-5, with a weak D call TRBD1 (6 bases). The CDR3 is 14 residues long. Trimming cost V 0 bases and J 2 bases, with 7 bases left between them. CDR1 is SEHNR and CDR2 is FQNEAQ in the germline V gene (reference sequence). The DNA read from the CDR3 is TGTGCCAGCAGCTTAGCGCAGGGGCAAGAGACC. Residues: CASSLAQGQET. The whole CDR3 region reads CASSLAQGQETQYF.

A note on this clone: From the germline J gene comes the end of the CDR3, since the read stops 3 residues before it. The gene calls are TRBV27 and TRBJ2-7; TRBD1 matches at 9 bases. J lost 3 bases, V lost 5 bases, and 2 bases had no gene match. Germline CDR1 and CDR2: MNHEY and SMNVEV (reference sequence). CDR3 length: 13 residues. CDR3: CASSPGQGYEQYF. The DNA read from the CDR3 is TGTGCCAGCAGTCCGGGACAGGGCTACGAG.

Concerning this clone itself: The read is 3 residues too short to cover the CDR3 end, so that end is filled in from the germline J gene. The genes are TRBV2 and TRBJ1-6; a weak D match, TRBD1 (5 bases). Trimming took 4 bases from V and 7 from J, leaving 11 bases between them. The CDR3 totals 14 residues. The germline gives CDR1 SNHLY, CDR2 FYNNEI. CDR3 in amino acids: CASSANGGNSPLHF. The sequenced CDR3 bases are TGTGCCAGCAGTGCGAATGGGGGGAATTCACCC.

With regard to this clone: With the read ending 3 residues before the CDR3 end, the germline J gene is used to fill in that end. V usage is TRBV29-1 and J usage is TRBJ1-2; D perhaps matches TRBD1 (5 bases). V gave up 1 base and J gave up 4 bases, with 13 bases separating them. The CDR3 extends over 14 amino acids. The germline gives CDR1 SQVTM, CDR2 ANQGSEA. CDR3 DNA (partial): TGCAGCGTTGAAGGAGGTCGACAGATCTATGGC. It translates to CSVEGGRQIYG. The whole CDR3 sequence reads CSVEGGRQIYGYTF.

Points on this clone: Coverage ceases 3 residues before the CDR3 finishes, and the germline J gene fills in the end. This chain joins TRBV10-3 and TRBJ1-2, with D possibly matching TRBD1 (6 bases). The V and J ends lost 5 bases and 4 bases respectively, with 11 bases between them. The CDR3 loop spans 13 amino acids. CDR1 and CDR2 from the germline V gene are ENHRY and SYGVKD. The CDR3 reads CAISRQVSYGYTF. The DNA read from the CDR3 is TGTGCCATCAGTCGACAGGTTAGCTATGGC.

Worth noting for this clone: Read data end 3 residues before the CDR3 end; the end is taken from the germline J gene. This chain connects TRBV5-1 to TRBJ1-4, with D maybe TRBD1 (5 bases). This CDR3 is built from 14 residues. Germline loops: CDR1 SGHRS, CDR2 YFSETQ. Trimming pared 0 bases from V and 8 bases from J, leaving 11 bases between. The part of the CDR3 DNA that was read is TGCGCCAGCAGCTTGGGACAGCGGGCCGAAAAA. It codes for CASSLGQRAEK. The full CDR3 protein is CASSLGQRAEKLFF.